Presented here are 8 T cell receptor beta chains from one specimen sequenced in a study of cytomegalovirus exposure and HLA in healthy donors. 13 Jbeta primers and 60 Vbeta primers were used for the PCR. Some clones are missing from TCRdb's copy, which holds only in-frame ones; the method was immunoSEQ multiplex PCR. Found here are roughly 150,000 clones, around 85% of them singletons; the top ten hold approximately 2.1%. Sequencing input: PBMCs. These receptors came from a male donor in good health and CMV-seronegative.

This clone was recorded a few times. The V call is TRBV6-1, the J call TRBJ1-2; D is unresolved. This CDR3 comprises 13 residues. The V gene's germline CDR1 is MNHNS and CDR2 SASEGT. The V end was cut by 2 bases, the J end by 4 bases, with 8 bases between. This CDR3 is CASSELALYGYTF. CDR3 nucleotides: TGTGCCAGCAGTGAACTGGCCCTCTATGGCTACACCTTC.

This clone was counted a single time. This CDR3 is CASSLARRGGAADTQYF. The DNA of the CDR3 is TGTGCCAGCAGCTTAGCGCGTCGCGGGGGGGCCGCAGATACGCAGTATTTT. V usage is TRBV7-9 and J usage is TRBJ2-3; 9 bases agree with TRBD2. Germline CDR1 reads SEHNR; CDR2 reads FQNEAQ (reference sequence). The J segment lost 4 bases and the V segment lost 0 bases, leaving 8 bases of the junction unmatched. This CDR3 region has 17 residues.

The rearrangement uses TRBV14 and TRBJ2-7, with 10 bases matching TRBD2. The CDR3 totals 17 residues. Germline V gene sequence: CDR1 SGHDN, CDR2 FVKESK. V shed 2 bases and J 7 bases; nucleotides not matched to a gene: 14. CDR3 loop: CASSQLSPAGGQSEQYF. CDR3 coding DNA: TGTGCCAGCAGCCAACTCTCTCCAGCGGGGGGGCAAAGTGAGCAGTACTTC.

The chain employs TRBV5-1 and TRBJ1-2; no firm D call. The V end lost 5 bases, the J end lost 5 bases, and 19 bases lay between the germline ends. Per the germline V gene, CDR1 is SGHRS and CDR2 is YFSETQ. The CDR3 is 15 amino acids. The CDR3 sequence: CASRAGDPTVYGYTF. The CDR3 DNA reads TGCGCCAGCAGGGCGGGAGACCCTACTGTTTATGGCTACACCTTC.

V gene TRBV6-6 combines with J gene TRBJ2-3; 7 bases are a match to TRBD1. V was clipped by 1 base and J by 1 base; unmatched bases: 2. Germline V CDR1 and CDR2: MNHNY, SVGAGI (reference sequence). This CDR3 region has 15 residues. The CDR3 loop is CASSYWQGGTDTQYF. CDR3 nucleotide sequence: TGTGCCAGCAGTTACTGGCAGGGGGGCACAGATACGCAGTATTTT.

The chain employs TRBV6-5 and TRBJ2-5, with D maybe TRBD2 (6 bases). Per germline, CDR1 MNHEY and CDR2 SVGAGI. V was clipped by 7 bases and J by 4 bases, with 19 bases between them. The length of the CDR3 is 15 residues. The chain's CDR3 is CASTGRWGVGETQYF. CDR3 bases: TGTGCCAGCACGGGGAGATGGGGGGTGGGAGAGACCCAGTACTTC.

The chain uses TRBV27 and TRBJ2-2, with 9 bases matching TRBD1. The V gene's germline CDR1 is MNHEY and CDR2 SMNVEV (reference sequence). CDR3 length: 15 amino acids. The ends lost 6 bases at V and 5 bases at J; junction bases unmatched: 7. The CDR3 region is CASRTGQGRTGELFF. CDR3 DNA sequence: TGTGCCAGCAGAACAGGACAGGGGAGAACCGGGGAGCTGTTTTTT.

The V and J genes are TRBV7-9 and TRBJ2-1; no firm D call. Germline loops: CDR1 SEHNR, CDR2 FQNEAQ (reference sequence). This CDR3 is built from 11 residues. The germline V and J ends were trimmed by 1 base and 10 bases, with 5 bases remaining between them. CDR3: CASSLGAEQFF. CDR3 bases: TGTGCCAGCAGCTTAGGGGCCGAGCAGTTCTTC.